This T cell receptor beta chain was recovered during a study of blood T cell repertoires in COVID-19. About the study: Spain, Italy and the United States supplied samples that represented acute and convalescent COVID-19. PBMCs, B-cell-depleted T cells, or T cells provided the cDNA or gDNA that made up the material.

The germline V and J ends were trimmed by 7 bases and 6 bases, with 10 bases remaining between them. From germline, CDR1 is MNHNY and CDR2 SVGAGI (reference sequence). The CDR3 contains 12 residues. Under the authors' procedure: Using reference gene primer amplification, nucleated cell counts were estimated. TCRdb's table, derived via immunoSEQ multiplex PCR, lists solely in-frame clones and lacks some. V, J and clone size are those of that table, while D and trimming were read from the DNA. This table holds about 76,000 clones, approximately 80% found once. This TCR was recovered from a woman aged 60-75 years with acute or convalescent COVID-19. V gene TRBV6-6 combines with J gene TRBJ1-5, with D tentatively TRBD1 (6 bases). Sample: peripheral blood. CDR3: CASTKQGQPQHF. The CDR3 DNA follows: TGTGCCAGCACTAAACAGGGTCAGCCCCAGCATTTT.